A single sample is the source of the 11 T cell receptor beta chains below, sequenced in a study of blood T cell repertoires in COVID-19. Assay used: immunoSEQ multiplex PCR; TCRdb lists only in-frame clones, some missing. Altogether fewer than 250,000 clones are present, about 88% being singletons, with the ten largest covering 2.5% to 3.5%. Material: PBMCs or T cells enriched from blood (not recorded which). The receptors here all came from a woman aged 30 to 39 who had recovered from COVID-19.

This clone was seen just once. The chain employs TRBV10-3 and TRBJ1-3; TRBD1 might be the D (6 bases). Germline-derived CDR1 and CDR2 are ENHRY and SYGVKD. V was pared by 11 bases and J by 6 bases, with 17 bases between. The CDR3 extends over 13 amino acids. The CDR3 nucleotides read TGTGCCTCAACGGGGACACTTCAAAACACCATATATTTT. Translating it yields CASTGTLQNTIYF.

The genes are TRBV19 and TRBJ1-1; TRBD1 might be the D (5 bases). Between the trimmed V and J ends, which lost 9 bases and 2 bases, there was a span of 16 bases. This CDR3 contains 14 residues. The germline V gene has CDR1 LNHDA and CDR2 SQIVND (reference sequence). Written as DNA, the CDR3 is TGTGCCAGCGGGTGGAAGGGGAAAAACACTGAAGCTTTCTTT. Amino acids: CASGWKGKNTEAFF.

V usage is TRBV28 and J usage is TRBJ1-2; a weak D match, TRBD1 (6 bases). Looked up from germline, CDR1 is MDHEN and CDR2 is SYDVKM. V was cut by 7 bases and J by 4 bases, with 19 bases left in between. This CDR3 has 15 amino acids. Here the CDR3 reads CASTLPVAGVYGYTF. CDR3 bases: TGTGCCAGCACCCTACCCGTCGCAGGGGTCTATGGCTACACCTTC.

The chain links TRBV7-6 to TRBJ2-5, with 14 nucleotides matching TRBD2. This CDR3 is built from 17 residues. Germline loops: CDR1 SGHVS, CDR2 FNYEAQ. V gave up 5 bases and J gave up 0 bases; unmatched junction bases: 5. The CDR3 DNA follows: TGTGCCAGCAGCCCTCGGACTAGCGGGGGGTACCAAGAGACCCAGTACTTC. Its translation is CASSPRTSGGYQETQYF.

This clone is a singleton in its sample. The chain employs TRBV5-1 and TRBJ1-2; tentatively, D is TRBD1 (6 bases). The CDR3 runs to 12 residues. The germline gives CDR1 SGHRS, CDR2 YFSETQ. V lost 6 bases and J 8 bases, leaving 14 bases between the germline ends. The CDR3 here is CASTTGSGGYTF. Here the CDR3 DNA reads TGCGCCAGCACTACAGGGTCAGGAGGCTACACCTTC.

The chain has TRBV7-3 and TRBJ2-7; 12 bases fit TRBD2. Per the germline V gene, CDR1 is SGHTA and CDR2 is FQGTGA. Trimming took 2 bases from V and 6 from J; bases not matched to a gene: 2. This CDR3 has 14 residues. The CDR3 region has the DNA TGTGCCAGCAGCTTACTAGCGGGAGGGTCCGAGCAGTACTTC. Translating it yields CASSLLAGGSEQYF. The variable domain in full, with the rest retrieved from reference TRBV7-3 and TRBJ2-7, is GAGVSQTPSNKVTEKGKYVELRCDPISGHTALYWYRQSLGQGPEFLIYFQGTGAADDSGLPNDRFFAVRPEGSVSTLKIQRTERGDSAVYLCASSLLAGGSEQYFGPGTRLTVT.

This sequence joins TRBV6-4 and TRBJ2-3; D possibly corresponds to TRBD1 (5 bases). V was clipped by 2 bases and J by 1 base, with 7 bases between them. CDR1 is MRHNA, CDR2 SNTAGT, per germline. The CDR3 loop spans 14 amino acids. In DNA, the CDR3 is TGTGCCAGCAGTGACCAGGGCCGCACAGATACGCAGTATTTT. Its translation is CASSDQGRTDTQYF.

The gene calls are TRBV30 and TRBJ1-3, with a tentative D call TRBD1 (6 bases). V dropped 3 bases and J dropped 2 bases, with 14 bases sitting between them. This CDR3 has 15 residues. The germline V gene has CDR1 GTSNPN and CDR2 SVGIG (reference sequence). CDR3 nucleotides: TGTGCCTGGAGCAAGACAGGCGGCCCTGGAAACACCATATATTTT. Protein product: CAWSKTGGPGNTIYF.

The chain is built from TRBV4-1 and TRBJ2-3, with 10 bases fitting TRBD2. The germline CDR1 and CDR2 sequences are MGHRA and YSYEKL. The CDR3 contains 16 residues. Trimming removed 4 bases from V and 0 bases from J; junction bases left unmatched: 4. For the CDR3, the DNA is TGCGCCAGCAGCCCGTCACTAGCGGGGAGCACAGATACGCAGTATTTT. It codes for CASSPSLAGSTDTQYF.

The CDR3 reads CASSGSGRSPYEQYF. CDR3 DNA sequence: TGTGCCAGCTCGGGTAGCGGGAGATCCCCCTACGAGCAGTACTTC. V gene TRBV18 combines with J gene TRBJ2-7; 9 bases agree with TRBD2. Germline lookup yields CDR1 KGHSH and CDR2 LQKENI. With 6 bases clipped from V and 2 bases from J, the junction kept 8 bases outside the gene matches. This CDR3 spans 15 amino acids. Variable domain in full (rest from reference TRBV18 and TRBJ2-7): NAGVMQNPRHLVRRRGQEARLRCSPMKGHSHVYWYRQLPEEGLKFMVYLQKENIIDESGMPKERFSAEFPKEGPSILRIQQVVRGDSAAYFCASSGSGRSPYEQYFGPGTRLTVT.

V is TRBV7-9 and J is TRBJ1-1; the D gene is possibly TRBD1 (5 bases). V lost 5 bases and J lost 1, with 8 bases in between. This CDR3 has 13 residues. CDR1 and CDR2 from the germline V gene are SEHNR and FQNEAQ (reference sequence). The CDR3 bases are TGTGCCAGCAGCCAACAGGAGAACACTGAAGCTTTCTTT. It encodes CASSQQENTEAFF. The full variable domain, with the rest looked up from reference TRBV7-9 and TRBJ1-1, is DTGVSQNPRHKITKRGQNVTFRCDPISEHNRLYWYRQTLGQGPEFLTYFQNEAQLEKSRLLSDRFSAERPKGSFSTLEIQRTEQGDSAMYLCASSQQENTEAFFGQGTRLTVV.